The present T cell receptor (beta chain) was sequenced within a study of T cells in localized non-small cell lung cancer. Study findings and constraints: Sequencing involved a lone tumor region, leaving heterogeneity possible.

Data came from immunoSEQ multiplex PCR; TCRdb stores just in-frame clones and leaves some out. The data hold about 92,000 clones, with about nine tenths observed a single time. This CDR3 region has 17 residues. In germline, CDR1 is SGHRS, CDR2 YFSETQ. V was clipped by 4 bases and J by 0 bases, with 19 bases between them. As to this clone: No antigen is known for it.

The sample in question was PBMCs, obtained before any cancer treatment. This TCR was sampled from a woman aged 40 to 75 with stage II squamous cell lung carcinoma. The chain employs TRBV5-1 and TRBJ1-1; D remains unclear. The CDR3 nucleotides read TGCGCCAGCAGCATCGGGCATTCCGGTGGGATGAACACTGAAGCTTTCTTT. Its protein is CASSIGHSGGMNTEAFF.